This record concerns one T cell receptor (beta chain) sequence. V gave up 4 bases and J gave up 4 bases, with 20 bases separating them. CDR1 PRHDT and CDR2 FYEKMQ come from the germline V gene (reference sequence). This CDR3 is 17 amino acids long. In the original analysis: The assay estimated nucleated cells by amplifying reference gene primers. The method was immunoSEQ multiplex PCR; TCRdb's version includes in-frame clones alone and lacks a portion of them. That table furnishes V, J and clone size, whereas the DNA furnished D and trimming. The sample lists approximately 380,000 clones, roughly 85% occurring once. The data were taken from a study of blood T cell repertoires in COVID-19. About the study: COVID-19 samples collected from the United States, Italy and Spain covered acute and convalescent phases. Sources were T cells, B-cell-depleted T cells, or PBMCs; the material itself was cDNA or gDNA.

Sequenced input: peripheral blood. This chain links TRBV13 with TRBJ2-4; TRBD2 is a possible D gene (5 bases). The sequence derives from a woman under 30 with acute or convalescent COVID-19. The chain's CDR3 is CASSSGLLKLGKNIQYF. CDR3 sequence (DNA): TGTGCCAGCAGCTCCGGACTTTTGAAGCTGGGGAAAAACATTCAGTACTTC.